What follows are 23 T cell receptor beta chains derived from one specimen sequenced in a study of read filtering for tumor transcriptome and immune sequencing (dated by TCRdb to 2020 to 2022). The sequencer was an Illumina HiSeq 4000. Starting from around 400 ng RNA, TCR libraries were constructed with the Immunoverse kit using molecular barcoded adaptors that cover the alpha/delta and beta/gamma chains. In TCRdb, the public reads were trimmed at Q25 with fastp and aligned with MiXCR, with productive beta chains retained. Rows are unified per CDR3 protein, each entry keeping the most common DNA and genes. Present in this sample are 5,800 or so distinct CDR3 sequences, 21% of which were seen just once. Under 30% of the sample is in the top ten clones. Specimen: a population of CD138-negative cells sorted from bone marrow. The sample's cell subset or site label is to be understood as: bone marrow mononuclear cells depleted of CD138+ plasma/myeloma cells by negative magnetic selection. These TCRs come from a donor over 35 with multiple myeloma.

This clonotype ranks as medium-sized. This chain joins TRBV10-2 and TRBJ1-1; D uncertain. Trimming took off 10 bases at V and 10 bases at J, with 16 bases between the two ends. The CDR3 totals 11 residues. Per germline, CDR1 WSHSY and CDR2 SAAADI. As DNA, the CDR3 is TGCGCCACCGAGCGGGAGGGTTCAGCTTTCTTT. It is translated as CATEREGSAFF.

By frequency in the sample, this clonotype is medium-sized (0.01 to 0.1%). The gene calls are TRBV10-3 and TRBJ2-2, with 8 positions matching TRBD2. Germline loops: CDR1 ENHRY, CDR2 SYGVKD. This CDR3 comprises 16 residues. Trimming removed 3 bases from V and 1 base from J; junction bases left unmatched: 4. CDR3 DNA: TGTGCCATCAGTGACTGGAGCGGGGGGAACACCGGGGAGCTGTTTTTT. Protein sequence: CAISDWSGGNTGELFF.

This clonotype qualifies as medium-sized (0.01 to 0.1%). The V gene is TRBV6-5, the J gene TRBJ1-1; a possible D gene is TRBD1 (5 bases). The V gene lost 4 bases and the J gene lost 0 bases, with 9 bases spanning the gap. Looked up from germline, CDR1 is MNHEY and CDR2 is SVGAGI. This CDR3 has 14 residues. The CDR3 nucleotides are TGTGCCAGCAGTTCGGGACGGTTGAACACTGAAGCTTTCTTT. Protein: CASSSGRLNTEAFF.

This clonotype was counted many times. V gene TRBV12-3 or TRBV12-4 combines with J gene TRBJ2-6; D is ambiguous. Trimming pared 5 bases from V and 0 bases from J, leaving 11 bases between. The CDR3 runs 16 residues. The CDR3 is CASSLRLTSGANVLTF. In nucleotides, the CDR3 is TGTGCCAGCAGTCTAAGATTGACCTCTGGGGCCAACGTCCTGACTTTC.

This clonotype was picked up a small number of times. J is TRBJ2-2 and V is TRBV12-3 or TRBV12-4; 7 bases match TRBD2. J gave up 7 bases and V 7 bases, and 21 bases lay outside the gene matches. This CDR3 comprises 18 residues. The CDR3, as DNA: TGTGCCAGCACCACTCCCGGCGGACGGATTCGGGGGGACGGGGAGCTGTTTTTT. This translates into CASTTPGGRIRGDGELFF.

The CDR3 sequence: CCAPTVSGSQDNEQFF. In nucleotides, the CDR3 is TGCTGTGCCCCAACTGTTAGCGGGAGTCAGGACAATGAGCAGTTCTTC. V is TRBV29-1 and J is TRBJ2-1; 9 bases agree with TRBD2. CDR1 is SQVTM, CDR2 ANQGSEA, per germline. This CDR3 is built from 16 residues.

Turning to this clonotype: Without the conserved terminal phenylalanine or tryptophan, this CDR3 likely stems from a read error. The chain joins TRBV20-1 to TRBJ2-1, with 13 bases lining up with TRBD2. The CDR3 totals 16 residues. Germline assignment: CDR1 DFQATT and CDR2 SNEGSKA (reference sequence). DNA for the CDR3: TGCAGTGCTAGAGACCGGACTAGCGGGAGCTACAACGAGCAGTTCCTC. Its translation is CSARDRTSGSYNEQFL.

This clonotype appeared many times. The CDR3: CATSDQAGMSYEQYF. The CDR3 bases are TGTGCCACCAGTGATCAGGCAGGGATGTCCTACGAGCAGTACTTC. This sequence joins TRBV24-1 and TRBJ2-7, with a possible D match to TRBD1 (5 bases). Germline V CDR1 and CDR2: KGHDR, SFDVKD. With 3 bases removed from V and 1 base from J, the gap between germline ends came to 12 bases. The CDR3 runs 15 residues.

This clonotype appeared many times. The chain joins TRBV7-8 to TRBJ2-5; D gene uncertain. The V end was cut by 4 bases, the J end by 6 bases, with 6 bases between. Per the germline V gene, CDR1 is SGHVS and CDR2 is FQNEAQ. This CDR3 is 11 amino acids long. This CDR3 is CASSYSQTQYF. The CDR3 coding sequence is TGTGCCAGCAGCTACTCTCAGACCCAGTACTTC.

This clonotype has ten or more counts. The rearrangement joins TRBV20-1 to TRBJ2-7, with TRBD1 matching 11 bases. The V segment lost 5 bases and the J segment 3 bases; nucleotides outside the gene matches: 9. This CDR3 is 15 amino acids long. CDR1 and CDR2 (germline): DFQATT, SNEGSKA (reference sequence). DNA of the CDR3: TGCAGTGCTCAAGAGTTGGACAGGGGGCTCTACGAGCAGTACTTC. Translating gives CSAQELDRGLYEQYF.

This clonotype was seen a few times. This chain joins TRBV3-1 and TRBJ1-1; D remains unclear. Trimming left V 3 bases short and J 1 base short, with 9 bases between. The CDR3 spans 14 residues. Germline CDR1 LGHDT, CDR2 YNNKEL (reference sequence). CDR3 sequence: CASSQDFPNTEAFF. The DNA for the CDR3 is TGTGCCAGCAGCCAGGACTTCCCGAACACTGAAGCTTTCTTT.

In this sample, this clonotype is medium-sized. CDR3 sequence reads: CASSRTGVLYEQYF. For the CDR3, the DNA is TGTGCCAGCAGCCGGACAGGGGTTCTCTACGAGCAGTACTTC. The rearrangement joins TRBV6-2 or TRBV6-3 to TRBJ2-7; TRBD1 matches 9 bases. The CDR3 sequence is 14 residues long. Germline V gives CDR1 MNHEY, CDR2 SVGEGT. V gave up 6 bases and J gave up 3 bases; unmatched junction bases: 6.

In its sample, this clonotype ranks as medium-sized. The chain joins TRBV7-9 to TRBJ2-1; D unclear. Trimming cost V 5 bases and J 4 bases, with 6 bases left between them. Per the germline V gene, CDR1 is SEHNR and CDR2 is FQNEAQ (reference sequence). The CDR3 contains 12 residues. The CDR3 region is CASSPEYNEQFF. DNA of the CDR3: TGTGCCAGCAGCCCAGAGTACAATGAGCAGTTCTTC.

In its sample, this clonotype is medium-sized. The chain uses TRBV2 and TRBJ2-5; D assignment may be TRBD1 or TRBD2 (5 bases each). Trimming took 6 bases from V and 5 from J, leaving 16 bases between them. Per germline, CDR1 SNHLY and CDR2 FYNNEI. This CDR3 is built from 14 residues. In DNA form, the CDR3 reads TGTGCCAGCAGGGGGACCGTACTGGGGGAGACCCAGTACTTC. It is translated as CASRGTVLGETQYF.

This clonotype was seen repeatedly, ten times or more. The rearrangement links TRBV5-1 to TRBJ2-7; 9 nucleotides match TRBD2. V gave up 4 bases and J gave up 3 bases; unmatched junction bases: 8. Per the germline V gene, CDR1 is SGHRS and CDR2 is YFSETQ. The CDR3 consists of 15 residues. The CDR3 DNA sequence: TGCGCCAGCAGCAGAATAGCGGGGGACAACTACGAGCAGTACTTC. It encodes CASSRIAGDNYEQYF.

As concerns this clonotype: The junction departs from the called germline gene at one end, perhaps through a read error. The chain has TRBV11-2 and TRBJ1-1; D is unresolved. In germline, CDR1 is SGHAT, CDR2 FQNNGV. CDR3 size: 19 residues. The CDR3 DNA follows: TGTGCCAGCAGCTTAAAGGGTACGGGTTCCCTAACCCTGAACTCTGAAGATTTCTTT. Amino acid sequence: CASSLKGTGSLTLNSEDFF.

By sample share, this clonotype is medium-sized. The CDR3 DNA sequence: TGTGCCAGCAGCCGTCATAGCGGGACCTCCTACAATGAGCAGTTCTTC. Translated: CASSRHSGTSYNEQFF. V is TRBV7-2 and J is TRBJ2-1, with 8 bases lining up with TRBD2. Germline V gene sequence: CDR1 SGHTA, CDR2 FQGNSA. This CDR3 contains 16 residues. The junction had 6 bases not matched to a gene; V was cut back by 5 bases and J by 0 bases.

Within the sample, this clonotype is medium-sized (0.01 to 0.1%). V is TRBV7-6 and J is TRBJ1-1; no reliable D call. Germline-derived CDR1 and CDR2 are SGHVS and FNYEAQ. The CDR3 extends over 13 amino acids. With 0 bases removed from V and 1 base from J, the gap between germline ends came to 3 bases. The CDR3 reads CASSLAGNTEAFF. As DNA, the CDR3 is TGTGCCAGCAGCTTAGCGGGGAACACTGAAGCTTTCTTT.

About this clonotype: This may be a read error, as it is one base from a much larger clone. Likely a read error: the CDR3 ends without its conserved phenylalanine or tryptophan. V and J are TRBV7-3 and TRBJ2-1; possibly TRBD2 for D (5 bases). With 0 bases removed from V and 10 bases from J, the gap between germline ends came to 13 bases. The germline gives CDR1 SGHTA, CDR2 FQGTGA. The length of the CDR3 is 14 residues. CDR3 in amino acids: CASSLTGLASEQFS. The CDR3 bases are TGTGCCAGCAGCTTAACGGGTCTAGCCAGCGAGCAGTTCTCC.

This clonotype is labeled as medium-sized (0.01 to 0.1%). CDR3 sequence reads: CASSLVTGGVSQYF. The CDR3 DNA follows: TGTGCCAGCAGCTTAGTCACCGGCGGGGTGAGCCAGTACTTC. V and J are TRBV7-9 and TRBJ2-5; possibly TRBD2 for D (6 bases). Trimming pared 1 base from V and 10 bases from J, leaving 16 bases between. The CDR3 length is 14 residues. Germline V CDR1 and CDR2: SEHNR, FQNEAQ (reference sequence). The full variable domain, its missing parts supplied by reference TRBV7-9 and TRBJ2-5, is DTGVSQNPRHKITKRGQNVTFRCDPISEHNRLYWYRQTLGQGPEFLTYFQNEAQLEKSRLLSDRFSAERPKGSFSTLEIQRTEQGDSAMYLCASSLVTGGVSQYFGPGTRLLVL.

This clonotype was recorded at least ten times. The gene calls are TRBV12-3 or TRBV12-4 and TRBJ1-5; the D is unclear. This CDR3 is 14 amino acids long. V was clipped by 3 bases and J by 3 bases, with 9 bases between them. In DNA form, the CDR3 reads TGTGCCAGCAGTTTTTCGACGTCCAATCAGCCCCAGCATTTT. Translating it yields CASSFSTSNQPQHF.

This clonotype is medium-sized in the sample. The genes are TRBV11-3 and TRBJ2-1; D is undetermined. Trimming took off 1 base at V and 2 bases at J, with 6 bases between the two ends. This CDR3 comprises 14 residues. The germline CDR1 and CDR2 sequences are SGHNT and YENEEA. The CDR3 region has the DNA TGTGCCAGCAGCTTAGGCGGAGCCTACAATGAGCAGTTCTTC. Translated: CASSLGGAYNEQFF. Complete variable domain (other parts from reference TRBV11-3 and TRBJ2-1): EAGVVQSPRYKIIEKKQPVAFWCNPISGHNTLYWYLQNLGQGPELLIRYENEEAVDDSQLPKDRFSAERLKGVDSTLKIQPAELGDSAVYLCASSLGGAYNEQFFGPGTRLTVL.

At least ten counts were recorded for this clonotype. The chain employs TRBV3-1 and TRBJ2-6; the match to TRBD1 covers 8 bases. Looked up from germline, CDR1 is LGHDT and CDR2 is YNNKEL (reference sequence). V lost 4 bases and J lost 0; bases outside the gene matches: 11. This CDR3 spans 19 amino acids. The CDR3 nucleotides are TGTGCCAGCAGCCCCTACGGCGGACAGGGTTCCTCTGGGGCCAACGTCCTGACTTTC. It specifies CASSPYGGQGSSGANVLTF.